Shown below are 24 T cell receptor beta chains from a single sample sequenced in a study of blood T cells in healthy people across ages. For the second PCR, which ran for 7 to 11 cycles, a sample-barcoded 5' primer and a J-beta primer mix were used. TCRdb used MiXCR to reprocess the 5' RACE reads, holding one entry per CDR3 protein. The sample shows some 1.6 million distinct CDR3 sequences, roughly 32% of them seen only once. Sequenced input: blood. The origin of the receptors is a woman aged 25 to 39 in good health.

The rearrangement uses TRBV2 and TRBJ2-3, with D possibly matching TRBD2 (5 bases). The CDR3 sequence is 14 residues long. The V end lost 4 bases, the J end lost 5 bases, and 13 bases lay between the germline ends. Per the germline V gene, CDR1 is SNHLY and CDR2 is FYNNEI. CDR3 amino acids: CASSVGGSQDTQYF. In nucleotides, the CDR3 is TGTGCCAGCAGTGTAGGTGGGAGTCAAGATACGCAGTATTTT.

The chain recombines TRBV28 with TRBJ2-5, with 8 bases fitting TRBD2. Judging by the DNA end, TRBJ2-7 fits better; the J call may be wrong. Germline V gives CDR1 MDHEN, CDR2 SYDVKM. The CDR3 is made up of 15 amino acids. In DNA, the CDR3 is TGTGCCAGCAGTTTTAATACTAGCGGTTACTACGAGCAGTACTTC. Its translation: CASSFNTSGYYEQYF.

V is TRBV9 and J is TRBJ1-1; TRBD1 aligns across 7 bases. Unmatched junction bases numbered 8, after V lost 3 bases and J lost 3 bases. The length of the CDR3 is 15 residues. Per germline, CDR1 SGDLS and CDR2 YYNGEE. The CDR3 region has the DNA TGTGCCAGCAGCGCCGGGACAGAGGGGTACACTGAAGCTTTCTTT. Its protein is CASSAGTEGYTEAFF.

The V and J genes are TRBV7-9 and TRBJ2-7; D possibly corresponds to TRBD1 (5 bases). Germline V gene data show CDR1 as SEHNR and CDR2 as FQNEAQ (reference sequence). The CDR3 length is 15 residues. The ends were cut back, 4 bases at V and 1 base at J, with 14 bases in the middle. DNA for the CDR3: TGTGCCAGCAGCTCTCAGCCAGGGCCGTCCTACGAGCAGTACTTC. As protein: CASSSQPGPSYEQYF.

This chain connects TRBV4-1 to TRBJ1-4; D is perhaps TRBD1 (5 bases). Germline loops: CDR1 MGHRA, CDR2 YSYEKL. The CDR3 is 14 amino acids. The ends were cut back, 1 base at V and 5 bases at J, with 8 bases in the middle. CDR3 sequence (DNA): TGCGCCAGCAGCCAAGCGGGACGGAATGAAAAACTGTTTTTT. Translated, it gives CASSQAGRNEKLFF.

The chain links TRBV11-2 to TRBJ2-7; weak D call: TRBD2 (5 bases). The CDR3 extends over 13 amino acids. Germline-derived CDR1 and CDR2 are SGHAT and FQNNGV. Trimming stripped 5 bases from V and 6 bases from J, with 14 bases between. The CDR3 region is CASSTSLASEQYF. The CDR3 nucleotides read TGTGCCAGCAGCACGTCTCTAGCATCCGAGCAGTACTTC.

The V call is TRBV27, the J call TRBJ2-7, with D maybe TRBD2 (6 bases). CDR3 length equals 13 residues. Germline CDR1 is MNHEY and CDR2 is SMNVEV (reference sequence). V was cut by 5 bases and J by 7 bases, with 15 bases left in between. The CDR3 loop is CASSLGTPVEQYF. CDR3 coding DNA: TGTGCCAGCAGTCTCGGGACTCCAGTAGAGCAGTACTTC.

The chain uses TRBV25-1 and TRBJ2-2, with a possible D match to TRBD2 (5 bases). Germline values: CDR1 MGHDK, CDR2 SYGVNS. V shed 9 bases and J shed 4 bases, with 15 bases lying between them. The CDR3 runs to 14 residues. CDR3 in DNA: TGTGCCAGTCAGCCGGGGAAGGGCACCGGGGAGCTGTTTTTT. This gives the protein CASQPGKGTGELFF.

This clonotype was seen a handful of times. The chain recombines TRBV5-1 with TRBJ2-6; D ambiguous. The germline CDR1 and CDR2 sequences are SGHRS and YFSETQ. This CDR3 is 18 amino acids long. V was clipped by 0 bases and J by 0 bases, with 13 bases between them. The CDR3 is CASSLDSPGISGANVLTF. DNA of the CDR3: TGCGCCAGCAGCTTGGATTCCCCAGGTATCTCTGGGGCCAACGTCCTGACTTTC.

This clonotype was seen a few times. The chain is built from TRBV20-1 and TRBJ2-7, with a weak D call TRBD2 (7 bases). The CDR3 loop spans 14 amino acids. Deletions cut 0 bases from V and 3 bases from J, with 12 bases between. In germline, CDR1 is DFQATT, CDR2 SNEGSKA (reference sequence). The CDR3, as DNA: TGCAGTGCTAGAGAGGAGGGAGGGGGCTACGAGCAGTACTTC. It translates to CSAREEGGGYEQYF.

This chain links TRBV27 with TRBJ2-1, with TRBD2 matching 7 bases. The germline V gene encodes CDR1 MNHEY and CDR2 SMNVEV (reference sequence). This CDR3 contains 17 residues. Losses at the gene ends were 4 bases for V and 8 bases for J; bases not matched to a gene: 17. The CDR3 is CASSSPSGRESYDEQFF. CDR3 in DNA: TGTGCCAGCAGTTCCCCATCTGGGCGGGAGAGTTACGATGAGCAGTTCTTC.

In its sample, this clonotype was seen a few times. The chain is built from TRBV15 and TRBJ2-7; no reliable D call. V shed 5 bases and J shed 1 base, with 15 bases lying between them. This CDR3 contains 15 residues. Germline loops: CDR1 LNHNV, CDR2 YYDKDF (reference sequence). The CDR3 DNA reads as TGTGCCACCAGCGGGCCTAGGACGAAGTCCTACGAGCAGTACTTC. It codes for CATSGPRTKSYEQYF.

The table lists this clonotype with a few counts. The rearrangement joins TRBV7-3 to TRBJ2-5; no clear D. Germline loops: CDR1 SGHTA, CDR2 FQGTGA. V was shortened by 1 base and J by 4 bases, with 7 bases between the two germline ends. The CDR3 spans 13 residues. The CDR3 reads CASSLMPRETQYF. The CDR3, as DNA: TGTGCCAGCAGCTTAATGCCGCGAGAGACCCAGTACTTC. The variable domain in full, completed from reference TRBV7-3 and TRBJ2-5, reads GAGVSQTPSNKVTEKGKYVELRCDPISGHTALYWYRQSLGQGPEFLIYFQGTGAADDSGLPNDRFFAVRPEGSVSTLKIQRTERGDSAVYLCASSLMPRETQYFGPGTRLLVL.

This clonotype was seen more than once but under ten times. This rearrangement joins TRBV12-3 or TRBV12-4 to TRBJ2-1, with a possible D match to TRBD2 (7 bases). Trimming stripped 7 bases from V and 1 base from J, with 17 bases between. CDR3 length: 16 amino acids. The CDR3 region is CASIPGGPGSYNEQFF. CDR3 in DNA: TGTGCCAGCATCCCGGGGGGCCCTGGATCCTACAATGAGCAGTTCTTC.

The rearrangement links TRBV27 to TRBJ2-1, with D uncertain. The V gene lost 4 bases and the J gene lost 12 bases, with 16 bases spanning the gap. Looked up from germline, CDR1 is MNHEY and CDR2 is SMNVEV (reference sequence). This CDR3 has 13 amino acids. The CDR3 sequence: CASSSPPGFGQFF. Written as DNA, the CDR3 is TGTGCCAGCAGTTCACCACCGGGTTTCGGGCAGTTCTTC.

There are a few counts of this clonotype. The chain couples TRBV10-3 to TRBJ1-2; no reliable D call. Germline V lookup: CDR1 ENHRY, CDR2 SYGVKD. The CDR3 is 13 amino acids. Trimming removed 0 bases from V and 3 bases from J, with 5 bases in between. Written as DNA, the CDR3 is TGTGCCATCAGTGAGTCGACCCACTATGGCTACACCTTC. This sequence encodes CAISESTHYGYTF.

The gene calls are TRBV2 and TRBJ1-2; D call uncertain. The CDR3 runs to 14 residues. Trimming took off 3 bases at V and 4 bases at J, with 12 bases between the two ends. Germline V CDR1 and CDR2: SNHLY, FYNNEI. The CDR3 loop reads CASSEDGNSYGYTF. The CDR3 coding sequence is TGTGCCAGCAGTGAGGACGGGAATTCCTATGGCTACACCTTC.

Remarks on this clonotype: A much larger clone sits a single nucleotide away, making a read error possible. The chain links TRBV25-1 to TRBJ2-7; TRBD2 matches 7 bases. The better agreement between TRBJ2-5 and the DNA end casts doubt on the J call. The germline V gene encodes CDR1 MGHDK and CDR2 SYGVNS. The CDR3 spans 20 residues. The CDR3 DNA follows: TGTGCCAGCAGTGAGATCCCCTCCCATCTAGCGGCGGAACACCAAGAGACCCAGTACTTC. This translates into CASSEIPSHLAAEHQETQYF.

This clonotype was detected only a few times. The genes are TRBV6-1 and TRBJ1-1; tentative D call: TRBD1 (5 bases). The V end lost 3 bases, the J end lost 0 bases, and 17 bases lay between the germline ends. The CDR3 covers 17 residues. Germline assignment: CDR1 MNHNS and CDR2 SASEGT. CDR3: CASSDLRQGRMNTEAFF. The CDR3 nucleotides are TGTGCCAGCAGTGATTTACGGCAGGGCAGAATGAACACTGAAGCTTTCTTT.

This clonotype turned up a few times. J is TRBJ2-1 and V is TRBV5-1, with TRBD2 matching 12 bases. The CDR3 runs to 18 residues. The ends lost 0 bases at V and 0 bases at J; junction bases unmatched: 4. From germline, CDR1 is SGHRS and CDR2 YFSETQ. CDR3 sequence reads: CASSLVLAGGSSYNEQFF. In nucleotides, the CDR3 is TGCGCCAGCAGCTTGGTTCTAGCGGGAGGGTCCTCCTACAATGAGCAGTTCTTC.

This clonotype turned up a few times. The chain combines TRBV6-5 with TRBJ2-5; TRBD1 matches 10 bases. The CDR3 sequence is 15 residues long. The V segment lost 6 bases and the J segment 5 bases; nucleotides outside the gene matches: 9. The germline CDR1 and CDR2 sequences are MNHEY and SVGAGI. CDR3 sequence: CASRPGQGWRETQYF. The CDR3 DNA sequence: TGTGCCAGCAGGCCGGGACAGGGGTGGAGGGAGACCCAGTACTTC.

CDR3 in DNA: TGCAGCGCTGATCCGGCCAGTGGAACTGAAGCTTTCTTT. As protein: CSADPASGTEAFF. The V call is TRBV29-1, the J call TRBJ1-1; D is undetermined. The CDR3 is made up of 13 amino acids. The V end lost 7 bases, the J end lost 5 bases, and 17 bases lay between the germline ends. Germline loops: CDR1 SQVTM, CDR2 ANQGSEA.

The V gene is TRBV10-3, the J gene TRBJ2-1, with a possible D match to TRBD1 (6 bases). The CDR3 length is 12 residues. The V and J ends lost 5 bases and 10 bases respectively, with 12 bases between them. Germline V gene sequence: CDR1 ENHRY, CDR2 SYGVKD. The CDR3 DNA reads TGTGCCATCAGTACAGGGAAGGAGGAGCAGTTCTTC. Translated, it gives CAISTGKEEQFF.

The sample holds a few counts of this clonotype. The chain employs TRBV20-1 and TRBJ2-1; D possibly corresponds to TRBD2 (5 bases). CDR1 and CDR2 from the germline V gene are DFQATT and SNEGSKA (reference sequence). The length of the CDR3 is 14 residues. The CDR3 DNA is TGCAGCACCCGCCCGGGGAGCTCCTACAATGAGCAGTTCTTC. The encoded protein is CSTRPGSSYNEQFF.